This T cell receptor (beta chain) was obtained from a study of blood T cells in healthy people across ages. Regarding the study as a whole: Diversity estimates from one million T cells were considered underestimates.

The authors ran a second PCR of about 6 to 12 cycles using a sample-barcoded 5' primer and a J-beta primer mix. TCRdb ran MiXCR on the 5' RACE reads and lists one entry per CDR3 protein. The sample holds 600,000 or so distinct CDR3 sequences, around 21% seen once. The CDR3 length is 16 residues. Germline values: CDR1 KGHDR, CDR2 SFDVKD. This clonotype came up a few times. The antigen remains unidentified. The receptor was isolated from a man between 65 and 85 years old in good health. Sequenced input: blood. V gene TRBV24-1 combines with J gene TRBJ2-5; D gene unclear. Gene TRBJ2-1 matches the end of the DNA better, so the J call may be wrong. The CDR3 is CATSDTLAGDYNEQFF. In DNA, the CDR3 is TGTGCCACCAGTGACACCTTAGCAGGCGACTACAATGAGCAGTTCTTC.